The 24 T cell receptor beta chains in this list originate from one sample, sequenced in a study of blood T cells in healthy people across ages. The authors ran a second PCR of 7 to 11 cycles using a sample-barcoded 5' primer and a J-beta primer mix. TCRdb fed the 5' RACE reads into MiXCR, producing one record per CDR3 protein. The sample holds around 800,000 distinct CDR3 sequences, 62% seen once. Sequenced sample: blood. The receptors originated from a man aged 25-45 years in good health.

The gene calls are TRBV7-9 and TRBJ1-5; 7 nucleotides align to TRBD1. Germline CDR1 is SEHNR and CDR2 is FQNEAQ (reference sequence). The junction had 4 bases not matched to a gene; V was cut back by 7 bases and J by 1 base. The CDR3 contains 14 residues. The CDR3, as DNA: TGTGCCAGCACTGAACAGGGGAGCAATCAGCCCCAGCATTTT. It translates to CASTEQGSNQPQHF.

The chain carries TRBV20-1 and TRBJ2-3; D might be TRBD1 (5 bases). Germline lookup yields CDR1 DFQATT and CDR2 SNEGSKA (reference sequence). CDR3 length: 13 amino acids. V was trimmed by 5 bases and J by 3 bases, leaving 12 bases between them. This chain's CDR3 is CSAPTQGTDTQYF. The CDR3 DNA reads as TGCAGTGCTCCCACTCAGGGAACAGATACGCAGTATTTT.

J is TRBJ1-2 and V is TRBV12-3 or TRBV12-4; D gene uncertain. V was pared by 6 bases and J by 3 bases, with 11 bases between. The CDR3 length is 13 residues. The CDR3 sequence is CASSPLRDYGYTF. The CDR3 region has the DNA TGTGCCAGCAGCCCTTTGAGGGACTATGGCTACACCTTC.

The sample holds one count of this clonotype. The chain links TRBV5-1 to TRBJ2-5; 7 bases are shared with TRBD1. Losses at the gene ends were 4 bases for V and 2 bases for J; bases not matched to a gene: 5. The CDR3 length is 14 residues. CDR1 SGHRS and CDR2 YFSETQ come from the germline V gene. CDR3 protein: CASSKGTVQETQYF. In DNA, the CDR3 is TGCGCCAGCAGCAAGGGGACAGTACAAGAGACCCAGTACTTC.

This clonotype has ten or more counts. V usage is TRBV4-2 and J usage is TRBJ2-7; 8 bases fit TRBD1. V lost 4 bases, J lost 5 bases, and 1 base stayed unmatched. The CDR3 covers 12 residues. The germline V gene has CDR1 LGHNA and CDR2 YNFKEQ. CDR3 in amino acids: CASSPTGDEQYF. CDR3 DNA: TGTGCCAGCAGCCCGACAGGGGACGAGCAGTACTTC.

This clonotype came up once. V gene TRBV20-1 combines with J gene TRBJ2-4; possible D gene TRBD1, 6 bases. The J call may be faulty, since TRBJ2-7 better matches the DNA end. The CDR3 spans 17 residues. CDR1 and CDR2 (germline): DFQATT, SNEGSKA (reference sequence). This chain's CDR3 is CSARVPDSEQTPYEQYF. The CDR3 DNA reads as TGCAGTGCTAGAGTCCCGGACAGCGAACAAACCCCCTACGAGCAGTACTTC.

The gene calls are TRBV29-1 and TRBJ2-1; tentative D call: TRBD1 (6 bases). The CDR3 extends over 14 amino acids. Per the germline V gene, CDR1 is SQVTM and CDR2 is ANQGSEA. The V end lost 0 bases, the J end lost 7 bases, and 13 bases lay between the germline ends. The CDR3 sequence: CSVEDGQTTNEQFF. Here the CDR3 DNA reads TGCAGCGTTGAAGACGGACAGACTACAAATGAGCAGTTCTTC.

On this clonotype: Given a much more abundant clone one base away, this may be a read error. The V gene is TRBV28, the J gene TRBJ2-4; D possibly uses TRBD1 or TRBD2 (5 bases each). CDR3 length: 15 amino acids. V dropped 2 bases and J dropped 5 bases, with 13 bases sitting between them. Germline CDR1 is MDHEN and CDR2 is SYDVKM. The CDR3 DNA sequence: TGTGCCAGCAGTTTACCCCAGGGAGCGGAAAACATTCAGTACTTC. Translation gives CASSLPQGAENIQYF.

The rearrangement links TRBV4-2 to TRBJ2-5; 12 bases fit TRBD2. The trim removed 2 bases at V and 3 bases at J, leaving 7 bases unmatched. This CDR3 spans 17 amino acids. The germline CDR1 and CDR2 sequences are LGHNA and YNFKEQ. The CDR3 here is CASSQIGLAGGKETQYF. CDR3 DNA: TGTGCCAGCAGCCAAATCGGCCTAGCGGGGGGGAAAGAGACCCAGTACTTC.

This clonotype was counted many times. The V gene is TRBV27, the J gene TRBJ2-1, with D unresolved. V lost 0 bases to trimming and J lost 6 bases, with 0 bases between them. Looked up from germline, CDR1 is MNHEY and CDR2 is SMNVEV (reference sequence). This CDR3 has 11 amino acids. CDR3 sequence reads: CASSLSNEQFF. CDR3 DNA sequence: TGTGCCAGCAGTTTATCCAATGAGCAGTTCTTC.

This chain joins TRBV4-3 and TRBJ1-6; a possible D gene is TRBD1 (5 bases). V shed 3 bases and J shed 9 bases, with 15 bases lying between them. Germline assignment: CDR1 LGHNA and CDR2 YSLEER. The CDR3 spans 15 residues. CDR3 residues: CASSQGRSPSSPLHF. CDR3 DNA sequence: TGCGCCAGCAGCCAGGGACGCTCACCAAGTTCACCCCTCCACTTT.

As for this clonotype: Relative to the germline gene, one junction end is altered; a read error may explain this. This sequence joins TRBV4-1 and TRBJ2-7; D remains ambiguous. This CDR3 is built from 16 residues. Germline CDR1 reads MGHRA; CDR2 reads YSYEKL. The CDR3 nucleotides are TGCGCCGGCAGCCAAGATACGGCTAACCCAAACTACGTGCAGTACTTC. Amino acid sequence: CAGSQDTANPNYVQYF.

This clonotype was seen just once. One end of the junction is discordant with germline, which a read error may explain. The V and J genes are TRBV6-2 or TRBV6-3 and TRBJ2-5; D remains unclear. Judging by the DNA end, TRBJ2-7 fits better; the J call may be wrong. This CDR3 has 11 residues. CDR1 and CDR2 (germline): MNHEY, SVGEGT. The CDR3 is CACSSTYEQYF. The CDR3 DNA is TGTGCCTGCAGTTCCACCTACGAGCAGTACTTC.

Only a few counts were recorded for this clonotype. The V gene is TRBV27, the J gene TRBJ2-1; 10 bases fit TRBD2. The CDR3 is 19 residues long. V lost 3 bases, J lost 2 bases, and 13 bases stayed unmatched. The germline gives CDR1 MNHEY, CDR2 SMNVEV (reference sequence). Here the CDR3 DNA reads TGTGCCAGCAGTTTCCTTTCGTTAGCGGGGGGCCCGACCTACAATGAGCAGTTCTTC. It yields the protein CASSFLSLAGGPTYNEQFF.

The chain carries TRBV9 and TRBJ2-7; 9 bases agree with TRBD2. Germline V lookup: CDR1 SGDLS, CDR2 YYNGEE. CDR3 length: 15 residues. Trimming cost V 1 base and J 2 bases; bases outside gene matches: 4. The CDR3 region has the DNA TGTGCCAGCAGCGTAACTTCTAGCGGGGCCTACGAGCAGTACTTC. Protein product: CASSVTSSGAYEQYF.

The chain is built from TRBV29-1 and TRBJ1-1, with D unresolved. V was cut by 3 bases and J by 1 base, with 9 bases left in between. The CDR3 totals 13 residues. From germline, CDR1 is SQVTM and CDR2 ANQGSEA. CDR3 in amino acids: CSVDRQANTEAFF. The CDR3 DNA reads as TGCAGCGTTGACCGGCAGGCGAACACTGAAGCTTTCTTT.

This clonotype was observed a few times. The chain employs TRBV20-1 and TRBJ2-3; weak D call: TRBD2 (6 bases). Germline-derived CDR1 and CDR2 are DFQATT and SNEGSKA (reference sequence). Trimming took off 0 bases at V and 4 bases at J, with 8 bases between the two ends. The CDR3 sequence is 13 residues long. The CDR3 nucleotides are TGCAGTGCTAGAGATCGGGGGTCAGATACGCAGTATTTT. Translation: CSARDRGSDTQYF.

This clonotype was recorded a few times. The chain links TRBV2 to TRBJ1-1, with D tentatively TRBD1 (5 bases). Looked up from germline, CDR1 is SNHLY and CDR2 is FYNNEI. The CDR3 has 12 residues. The V gene lost 8 bases and the J gene lost 7 bases, with 14 bases spanning the gap. CDR3 sequence (DNA): TGTGCCAGCGGCAGGGAGCGAGATGAAGCTTTCTTT. Translated: CASGRERDEAFF.

This chain connects TRBV12-3 or TRBV12-4 to TRBJ2-3, with TRBD1 as a possible D gene (5 bases). V was pared by 3 bases and J by 1 base, with 8 bases between. This CDR3 comprises 14 residues. For the CDR3, the DNA is TGTGCCAGCAGTTTTCTCAGGGGCACAGATACGCAGTATTTT. It encodes CASSFLRGTDTQYF.

The V call is TRBV6-6, the J call TRBJ2-7; 7 bases align to TRBD2. The CDR3 extends over 14 amino acids. Per the germline V gene, CDR1 is MNHNY and CDR2 is SVGAGI (reference sequence). Trimming removed 6 bases from V and 2 bases from J; junction bases left unmatched: 7. In DNA, the CDR3 is TGTGCCAGCAGCCCCGTCGGGGGGACCTACGAGCAGTACTTC. It encodes CASSPVGGTYEQYF.

V is TRBV5-1 and J is TRBJ2-7; 9 bases are shared with TRBD1. The CDR3 totals 15 residues. Trimming at V came to 4 bases and at J to 6 bases, leaving 11 bases not matched to a gene. Per the germline V gene, CDR1 is SGHRS and CDR2 is YFSETQ. CDR3 residues: CASSREQGAGVEQYF. Written as DNA, the CDR3 is TGCGCCAGCAGCCGAGAACAGGGGGCGGGAGTCGAGCAGTACTTC.

The chain employs TRBV2 and TRBJ2-1; 7 bases line up with TRBD2. The germline V gene has CDR1 SNHLY and CDR2 FYNNEI. The CDR3 contains 13 residues. V lost 10 bases to trimming and J lost 8 bases; unmatched junction nucleotides: 11. DNA of the CDR3: TGTGCCACGGGACTACTACATTTCGATGAGCAGTTCTTC. Its translation: CATGLLHFDEQFF.

The J gene is TRBJ2-1, the V gene TRBV27, with TRBD1 as a possible D gene (6 bases). Trimming pared 0 bases from V and 6 bases from J, leaving 12 bases between. CDR3 size: 15 residues. The germline gives CDR1 MNHEY, CDR2 SMNVEV (reference sequence). The CDR3 loop reads CASSLSWTAINEQFF. The CDR3 coding sequence is TGTGCCAGCAGTTTATCGTGGACAGCAATCAATGAGCAGTTCTTC.

The rearrangement joins TRBV7-2 to TRBJ1-3; D is perhaps TRBD1 (5 bases). The CDR3 has 17 residues. V shed 1 base and J shed 3 bases, with 16 bases lying between them. Germline V gene sequence: CDR1 SGHTA, CDR2 FQGNSA. CDR3 in DNA: TGTGCCAGCAGCTTAGGGGATTTACGAAGGGGTGGAAACACCATATATTTT. Protein sequence: CASSLGDLRRGGNTIYF.